The 16 T cell receptor beta chains below all came from one sample that was sequenced in a study of human CD4 T cells and Enterobacteriaceae. Sorting took every CD4+ cell except CD45RA+CCR7+CD95- naive cells, reaching over 98% purity. TCRdb keeps only in-frame clones here, not all; method: immunoSEQ multiplex PCR. Of 25,000 to 30,000 clones listed, about 80% were seen once; the top ten hold around 1.7%. What was sequenced was memory CD4+ T cells from blood. All receptors derive from a human donor in good health.

The rearrangement uses TRBV28 and TRBJ2-7, with no clear D. The CDR3 runs to 13 residues. V was pared by 8 bases and J by 6 bases, with 17 bases between. Germline-derived CDR1 and CDR2 are MDHEN and SYDVKM. As DNA, the CDR3 is TGTGCCAGCCGCCCCCCGTCCGTACCCGAGCAGTACTTC. It codes for CASRPPSVPEQYF.

The chain links TRBV5-5 to TRBJ2-3, with TRBD2 identical over 7 bases. The CDR3 runs 16 residues. V lost 0 bases, J lost 0 bases, and 4 bases stayed unmatched. Germline CDR1 is SGHKS and CDR2 is YYEKEE (reference sequence). This chain's CDR3 is CASSLALAVSTDTQYF. DNA for the CDR3: TGTGCCAGCAGCTTGGCCCTAGCGGTGAGCACAGATACGCAGTATTTT.

The chain links TRBV18 to TRBJ1-1; TRBD1 is a possible D gene (6 bases). V was shortened by 2 bases and J by 0 bases, with 10 bases between the two germline ends. CDR3 length: 15 amino acids. Germline lookup yields CDR1 KGHSH and CDR2 LQKENI. The CDR3 DNA reads as TGTGCCAGCTCACCAGGGGGCAGGGTGAACACTGAAGCTTTCTTT. It specifies CASSPGGRVNTEAFF.

The gene calls are TRBV11-1 and TRBJ2-7; the D gene is possibly TRBD2 (6 bases). V was clipped by 1 base and J by 3 bases, with 7 bases between them. The CDR3 length is 13 residues. The germline V gene encodes CDR1 SGHAT and CDR2 FQDESV (reference sequence). The DNA for the CDR3 is TGTGCCAGCAGCTTAGGCGGGGTCTACGAGCAGTACTTC. It is translated as CASSLGGVYEQYF.

J is TRBJ1-1 and V is TRBV10-3; 8 bases are shared with TRBD1. Germline lookup yields CDR1 ENHRY and CDR2 SYGVKD. This CDR3 region has 16 residues. Germline trimming cut 4 bases from V and 1 base from J; bases unmatched to any gene: 8. The chain's CDR3 is CAISGGTGTGNTEAFF. Here the CDR3 DNA reads TGTGCCATCAGTGGTGGAACCGGGACAGGGAACACTGAAGCTTTCTTT.

The chain couples TRBV5-1 to TRBJ2-5; TRBD2 matches 11 bases. This CDR3 is built from 15 residues. CDR1 is SGHRS and CDR2 is YFSETQ in the germline V gene. The V segment lost 3 bases and the J segment 5 bases; nucleotides outside the gene matches: 6. The DNA of the CDR3 is TGCGCCAGCAGCTATTTAGCGGGAGGGCAGGAGACCCAGTACTTC. This translates into CASSYLAGGQETQYF.

The sample holds a few counts of this clone. CDR3 coding DNA: TGTGCCAGCAGCCCCGGGGGGGAAGGCGTTGAGACCCAGTACTTC. It is translated as CASSPGGEGVETQYF. The chain links TRBV7-2 to TRBJ2-5; 8 bases are a match to TRBD2. There are 15 residues in the CDR3. Losses at the gene ends were 5 bases for V and 5 bases for J; bases not matched to a gene: 10. Germline CDR1 reads SGHTA; CDR2 reads FQGNSA.

The chain links TRBV6-4 to TRBJ1-5; 9 bases are a match to TRBD1. Germline CDR1 and CDR2: MRHNA and SNTAGT. V lost 7 bases to trimming and J lost 5 bases; unmatched junction nucleotides: 9. The CDR3 is made up of 15 amino acids. The CDR3 DNA reads as TGTGCCAGCACGCAAGGACAGGGGTACGATCAGCCCCAGCATTTT. Residues: CASTQGQGYDQPQHF.

The chain couples TRBV5-8 to TRBJ2-5; 7 bases match TRBD2. The CDR3 sequence is 14 residues long. Germline-derived CDR1 and CDR2 are SGHTS and YDEGEE. The trim removed 8 bases at V and 1 base at J, leaving 8 bases unmatched. The CDR3 region has the DNA TGTGCCAGTTTCTCGACTAGCCTCCAAGAGACCCAGTACTTC. The encoded protein is CASFSTSLQETQYF. Complete variable domain (other parts from reference TRBV5-8 and TRBJ2-5): EAGVTQSPTHLIKTRGQQATLRCSPISGHTSVYWYQQALGLGLQFLLWYDEGEERNRGNFPPRFSGRQFPNYSSELNVNALELEDSALYLCASFSTSLQETQYFGPGTRLLVL.

V gene TRBV7-9 combines with J gene TRBJ1-2, with a possible D match to TRBD1 (5 bases). V was trimmed by 3 bases and J by 8 bases, leaving 19 bases between them. The V gene's germline CDR1 is SEHNR and CDR2 FQNEAQ (reference sequence). The length of the CDR3 is 15 residues. The CDR3 region has the DNA TGTGCCAGCAGCTTGTTGACAGCGCCAAATGCAGGCTACACCTTC. Residues: CASSLLTAPNAGYTF.

V and J are TRBV19 and TRBJ2-3; 7 nucleotides match TRBD1. J lost 2 bases, V lost 6 bases, and 5 bases had no gene match. Germline CDR1 reads LNHDA; CDR2 reads SQIVND (reference sequence). The CDR3 contains 14 residues. CDR3 residues: CASRRQGDTDTQYF. The DNA of the CDR3 is TGTGCCAGTAGGAGACAGGGTGACACAGATACGCAGTATTTT.

V usage is TRBV18 and J usage is TRBJ2-6; no firm D call. The CDR3 contains 16 residues. The germline gives CDR1 KGHSH, CDR2 LQKENI. Trimming took off 3 bases at V and 2 bases at J, with 11 bases between the two ends. The CDR3 region has the DNA TGTGCCAGCTCACCGTTGACTGAACCTGGGGCCAACGTCCTGACTTTC. Amino acid sequence: CASSPLTEPGANVLTF.

This chain links TRBV5-1 with TRBJ2-3, with D possibly TRBD2 on 5 matching bases. The CDR3 spans 15 residues. In germline, CDR1 is SGHRS, CDR2 YFSETQ. V was trimmed by 4 bases and J by 1 base, leaving 13 bases between them. Here the CDR3 DNA reads TGCGCCAGCAGCATACCGAGGGCCGGCACAGATACGCAGTATTTT. Amino acids: CASSIPRAGTDTQYF.

This sequence joins TRBV19 and TRBJ2-2, with D perhaps matching TRBD2 (5 bases). Trimming took off 7 bases at V and 6 bases at J, with 15 bases between the two ends. CDR1 and CDR2 from the germline V gene are LNHDA and SQIVND (reference sequence). The CDR3 totals 14 residues. CDR3 in amino acids: CASIRGDRAGELFF. The CDR3 coding sequence is TGTGCCAGTATCCGGGGAGATAGGGCCGGGGAGCTGTTTTTT.

J is TRBJ2-1 and V is TRBV18; the D gene is possibly TRBD1 (7 bases). This CDR3 has 17 residues. Germline lookup yields CDR1 KGHSH and CDR2 LQKENI. The germline V and J ends were trimmed by 0 bases and 10 bases, with 22 bases remaining between them. The CDR3 spells CASSPPSAGQIPGEQFF. As DNA, the CDR3 is TGTGCCAGCTCACCACCGTCCGCGGGACAGATTCCCGGGGAGCAGTTCTTC. The variable domain in full, with the rest retrieved from reference TRBV18 and TRBJ2-1, is NAGVMQNPRHLVRRRGQEARLRCSPMKGHSHVYWYRQLPEEGLKFMVYLQKENIIDESGMPKERFSAEFPKEGPSILRIQQVVRGDSAAYFCASSPPSAGQIPGEQFFGPGTRLTVL.

This chain links TRBV5-6 with TRBJ2-5, with TRBD2 matching over 11 bases. The CDR3 has 15 amino acids. The V and J ends lost 4 bases and 7 bases, in that order; junction bases with no gene match: 9. Per the germline V gene, CDR1 is SGHDT and CDR2 is YYEEEE. The chain's CDR3 is CASSQTSGGRWTQYF. The CDR3 region has the DNA TGTGCCAGCAGCCAAACTAGCGGGGGCCGCTGGACCCAGTACTTC.